This TCR beta chain was sequenced in a study of cytomegalovirus exposure and HLA in healthy donors. It was with 60 Vbeta and 13 Jbeta primers that the PCR ran. Clones were read by immunoSEQ multiplex PCR, and TCRdb kept only the in-frame ones, dropping some. The sample yields around 120,000 clones, roughly three quarters seen once. The CDR3 has 17 amino acids. V was clipped by 1 base and J by 1 base; unmatched bases: 5. Germline V CDR1 and CDR2: SGHVS, FQNEAQ. The J gene is TRBJ1-3, the V gene TRBV7-8; 9 bases map to TRBD1. The clonotype was recovered from a man in his late teens or twenties in good health and CMV-seronegative. The sample was PBMCs. CDR3 DNA sequence: TGTGCCAGCAGCTTAGTGGGACAGGGCTATTCTGGAAACACCATATATTTT. Its translation: CASSLVGQGYSGNTIYF.